Listed here is a single T cell receptor (beta chain). The antigen it recognizes is unknown. The record has no base qualities; no much larger clone is one base away. In light of the paper, this sample's treatment or condition label describes: allogeneic hematopoietic cell transplantation with graft depleted of TCRalphabeta T cells and CD19 B cells. TCRalphabeta/CD19-depleted allogeneic hematopoietic cell grafts were given to the transplant recipients, all of whom were children. These data come from a study of T-cell reconstitution after alpha-beta-depleted transplantation in children (dated by TCRdb to about 2016). About the full investigation: Using TCR repertoire profiling, the study followed T-cell immune reconstitution in a quantitative way in children after TCRalphabeta/CD19-depleted allogeneic hematopoietic cell transplantation. Overall results and qualifications from the work: The apparently early recovery of alphabetaT-cell counts about two months after transplant reportedly depended on only several hundred rapidly expanded clones that came from non-depleted graft cells. In some patients, the high TCRbeta diversity seen at day 60 was put down to recipient T cells and intrathymic progenitors that had survived conditioning. Hyperexpanded clone frequencies declined over subsequent months; after one year, T-cell counts and TCRbeta diversity were mostly attributed to newly produced T cells.

V sheds 0 bases and J sheds 7 bases, leaving 19 bases between their ends. CDR1 and CDR2 were assigned from the germline V gene as SGHDT and YYEEEE. From the cysteine through the phenylalanine, the CDR3 covers 17 amino acids. Only the CDR3 portion is preserved as DNA: 51 bases, with reading frame beginning at the first base. Library construction relied on PCR. TCRdb records Illumina HiSeq 2500 as the sequencer. TCR libraries were prepared with molecular barcoding, using unique molecular identifiers to normalize TCRbeta repertoire quantification. Using fastp trimming at Q25 and MiXCR clonotype assembly, TCRdb reanalyzed the public sequencing data and kept in-frame beta chains. Merged by CDR3 protein, the rows form single entries marked with the most common genes and DNA. The sample profile shows approximately 1,000,000 distinct CDR3 sequences; about 30% of them were found once. Of the sample, roughly 28% is held by the ten largest clones.

The rearrangement joined TRBV5-6 to TRBJ1-4, with TRBD1 as a weak D call on 6 bases. The receptor comes from a boy under two years old who had a stem cell transplant for SCID, so the T cells may come from the graft donor. Source: PBMCs, mostly from graft donor cells, taken 360 days after TCRalphabeta/CD19-depleted stem cell transplant. The CDR3 region: CASSLVIYLGASEKLFF. Read as DNA, the sequence is TGTGCCAGCAGCTTGGTAATCTACCTGGGGGCTAGTGAAAAACTGTTTTTT.